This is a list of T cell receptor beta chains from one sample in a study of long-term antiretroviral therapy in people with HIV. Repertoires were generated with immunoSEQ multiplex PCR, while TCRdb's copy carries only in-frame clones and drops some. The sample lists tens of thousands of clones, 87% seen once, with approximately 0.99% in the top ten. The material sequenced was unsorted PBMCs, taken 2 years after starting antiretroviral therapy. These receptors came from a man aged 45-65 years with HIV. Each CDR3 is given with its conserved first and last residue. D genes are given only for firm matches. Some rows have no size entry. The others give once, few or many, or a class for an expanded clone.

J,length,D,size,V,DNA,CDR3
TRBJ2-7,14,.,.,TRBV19,TGTGCCAGTAGGGCCGCGGACACCTCCTACGAGCAGTACTTC,CASRAADTSYEQYF
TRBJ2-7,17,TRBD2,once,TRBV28,TGTGCCAGCAGTCGAAAGCAGGGACTTGGACTAGCCTACGAGCAGTACTTC,CASSRKQGLGLAYEQYF
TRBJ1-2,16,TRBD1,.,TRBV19,TGTGCCAGTAGTATAGGGGTAAGGGGGCGCGCCTATGGCTACACCTTC,CASSIGVRGRAYGYTF
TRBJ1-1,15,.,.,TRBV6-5,TGTGCCAGCACCAGAACCGGGGAGGGTGGCACTGAAGCTTTCTTT,CASTRTGEGGTEAFF
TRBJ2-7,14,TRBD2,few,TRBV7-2,TGTGCCAGCAGCCCCGGGGGGACGAAGAGCGAGCAGTACTTC,CASSPGGTKSEQYF
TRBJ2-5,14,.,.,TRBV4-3,TGCGCCAGCAGCCAAGAAAGGGGAGGAGAGACCCAGTACTTC,CASSQERGGETQYF
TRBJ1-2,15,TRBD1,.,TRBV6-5,TGTGCCAGCAGTTTCGGACAGGGAAGATGGTATGGCTACACCTTC,CASSFGQGRWYGYTF
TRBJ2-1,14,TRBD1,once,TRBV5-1,TGCGCCAGCAGCTTAGGACAGGGGGCCGGTGAGCAGTTCTTC,CASSLGQGAGEQFF
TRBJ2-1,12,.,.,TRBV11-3,TGTGCCAGCAGCTTAGATTCATTGGAGCAGTTCTTC,CASSLDSLEQFF
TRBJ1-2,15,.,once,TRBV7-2,TGTGCCAGCAGCTTATACCCAGGGGCGGCCTATGGCTACACCTTC,CASSLYPGAAYGYTF
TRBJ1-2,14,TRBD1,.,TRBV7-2,TGTGCCAGCAGCTTGTACAGGGGTGACTATGGCTACACCTTC,CASSLYRGDYGYTF
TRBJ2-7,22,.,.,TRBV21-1,TGTGCCAGCAGCAAATGGGGAACTAGCGGGAGGACCGGTTACCGACTCTCCTACGAGCAGTACTTC,CASSKWGTSGRTGYRLSYEQYF
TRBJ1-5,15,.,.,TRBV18,TGTGCCAGCTCCCCCCAGGGTTGGGGCAATCAGCCCCAGCATTTT,CASSPQGWGNQPQHF
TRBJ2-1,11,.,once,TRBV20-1,TGCAGTGCTGCCCCTGACAGCAGGCCGTTCTTC,CSAAPDSRPFF
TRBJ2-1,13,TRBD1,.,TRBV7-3,TGTGCCAGCAGCTTAAGGGGACAGCTAAAGCAGTTCTTC,CASSLRGQLKQFF
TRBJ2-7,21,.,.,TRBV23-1,TGCGCCAGCAGTCAAAAGCGCAGTCCTCTAGTGGGGCCCCAATTGGTCTACGAGCAGTACTTC,CASSQKRSPLVGPQLVYEQYF
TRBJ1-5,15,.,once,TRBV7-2,TGTGCCAGCAGCTTAGTGGGGGGGGCTCCCCAGCCCCAGCATTTT,CASSLVGGAPQPQHF
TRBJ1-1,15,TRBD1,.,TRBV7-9,TGTGCCAGCAGCTCAGGGGGACAGGGGGCTACTGAAGCTTTCTTT,CASSSGGQGATEAFF
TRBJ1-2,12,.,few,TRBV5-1,TGCGCCAGCAGCTTGGCACATTATGGCTACACCTTC,CASSLAHYGYTF
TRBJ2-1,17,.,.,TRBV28,TGTGCCAGCAGTTTAAGAGGTAGGGGGAGAATTAACAATGAGCAGTTCTTC,CASSLRGRGRINNEQFF
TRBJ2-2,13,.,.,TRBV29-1,TGCAGCGTTGATCGCACGAACACCGGGGAGCTGTTTTTT,CSVDRTNTGELFF
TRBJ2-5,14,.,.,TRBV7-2,TGTGCCAGCAGCTTAACACCAAGGGCAGAGACCCAGTACTTC,CASSLTPRAETQYF
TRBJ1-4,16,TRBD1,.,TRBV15,TGTGCCACCAGCATTCCTCGGACAGGGACTAATGAAAAACTGTTTTTT,CATSIPRTGTNEKLFF
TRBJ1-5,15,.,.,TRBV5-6,TGTGCCAGCAGTTTCGGGACTGGGCGAGTCCAGCCCCAGCATTTT,CASSFGTGRVQPQHF
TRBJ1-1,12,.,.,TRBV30,TGTGCCTGGAAAGATACTTACACTGAAGCTTTCTTT,CAWKDTYTEAFF